Presented here are 5 T cell receptor beta chains from one specimen sequenced in a study of cytomegalovirus exposure and HLA in healthy donors. Libraries were prepared by immunoSEQ multiplex PCR; TCRdb keeps only in-frame clonotypes and omits some of them. Here the sample spans roughly 150,000 clones, 80% to 90% being singletons. What was sequenced was PBMCs. The receptor source for this set is a woman younger than 35 in good health and CMV-seronegative.

The chain has TRBV12-5 and TRBJ2-1; 7 bases match TRBD2. CDR3 length: 17 residues. The germline V gene encodes CDR1 LGHNT and CDR2 FRNRAP. The junction had 14 bases not matched to a gene; V was cut back by 1 base and J by 8 bases. CDR3 nucleotides: TGTGCTAGTGGTTTGGCTCCCAGACTAGCCGGTTTGGATGAGCAGTTCTTC. Encoded protein: CASGLAPRLAGLDEQFF.

This chain links TRBV15 with TRBJ1-4, with 10 bases aligning to TRBD1. CDR1 is LNHNV, CDR2 YYDKDF, per germline (reference sequence). CDR3 length: 15 residues. Trimming cost V 3 bases and J 7 bases; bases outside gene matches: 5. The CDR3 DNA is TGTGCCACCAGCAGGGCCCGGGACAGGGGTGAAAAACTGTTTTTT. Translated: CATSRARDRGEKLFF.

The rearrangement joins TRBV27 to TRBJ2-7; D is possibly TRBD2 (5 bases). With 7 bases removed from V and 0 bases from J, the gap between germline ends came to 16 bases. This CDR3 is 15 amino acids long. CDR1 and CDR2 (germline): MNHEY, SMNVEV (reference sequence). CDR3 bases: TGTGCCAGCACCTCGGTGGGAGTTCCCTCCTACGAGCAGTACTTC. Translated: CASTSVGVPSYEQYF.

The chain employs TRBV4-3 and TRBJ2-7, with 9 bases that match TRBD1. The germline CDR1 and CDR2 sequences are LGHNA and YSLEER. J gave up 6 bases and V 3 bases, and 3 bases lay outside the gene matches. The CDR3 contains 13 residues. Here the CDR3 reads CASSQGQGGEQYF. CDR3 bases: TGCGCCAGCAGCCAGGGACAGGGAGGCGAGCAGTACTTC.

The V and J genes are TRBV2 and TRBJ1-5, with TRBD1 matching over 10 bases. J lost 4 bases, V lost 6 bases, and 9 bases had no gene match. Germline CDR1 is SNHLY and CDR2 is FYNNEI. The CDR3 is made up of 16 amino acids. CDR3 region: CASSLVGQGQNQPQHF. The CDR3 region has the DNA TGTGCCAGCAGCTTAGTGGGACAGGGGCAGAATCAGCCCCAGCATTTT.